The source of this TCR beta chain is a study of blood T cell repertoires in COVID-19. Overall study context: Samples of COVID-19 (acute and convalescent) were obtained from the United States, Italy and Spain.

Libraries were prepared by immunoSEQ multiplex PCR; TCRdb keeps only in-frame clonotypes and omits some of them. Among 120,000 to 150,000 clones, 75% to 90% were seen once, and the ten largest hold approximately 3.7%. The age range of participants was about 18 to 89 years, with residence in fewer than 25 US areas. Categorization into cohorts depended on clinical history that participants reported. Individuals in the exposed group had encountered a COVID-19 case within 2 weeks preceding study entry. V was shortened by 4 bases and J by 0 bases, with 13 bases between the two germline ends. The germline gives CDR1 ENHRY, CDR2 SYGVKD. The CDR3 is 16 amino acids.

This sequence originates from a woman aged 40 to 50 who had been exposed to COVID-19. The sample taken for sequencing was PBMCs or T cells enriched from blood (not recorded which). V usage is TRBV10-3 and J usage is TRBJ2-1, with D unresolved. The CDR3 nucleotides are TGTGCCATCAGTGGGCGAGTTTACAGCTCCTACAATGAGCAGTTCTTC. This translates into CAISGRVYSSYNEQFF.